Listed here is a single TCR beta chain. The CDR3 totals 15 residues. Germline-derived CDR1 and CDR2 are SGHNT and YENEEA. V was pared by 5 bases and J by 5 bases, with 15 bases between. Here immunoSEQ multiplex PCR was the method, and the copy in TCRdb shows in-frame clones only, minus some. The sample holds approximately 210,000 clones, about four fifths seen once. This specimen comes from a study of blood T cell repertoires in COVID-19. The genes are TRBV11-3 and TRBJ2-2; maybe TRBD2 (6 bases). Sequences were obtained from peripheral blood. The source is a woman aged 80 or older with COVID-19, enrolled during active disease. The CDR3 here is CASSKGGLQTGELFF. Written as DNA, the CDR3 is TGTGCCAGCAGCAAGGGAGGTCTTCAGACCGGGGAGCTGTTTTTT.